This T cell receptor (beta chain) was observed in a study of T-cell reconstitution after alpha-beta-depleted transplantation in children. This clonotype appeared a few times. Preparing the TCRbeta library involved the use of unique molecular identifiers. TCRdb ran MiXCR on the PCR reads and lists one entry per CDR3 protein. The table records roughly 100,000 distinct CDR3 sequences, about 5.6% of them present only once. This CDR3 contains 16 residues. CDR1 SGHRS and CDR2 YFSETQ come from the germline V gene. The trim removed 1 base at V and 4 bases at J, leaving 8 bases unmatched. Sequenced material: PBMCs, mostly from graft donor cells, taken 60 days after TCRalphabeta/CD19-depleted stem cell transplant. The TCR sequence derives from a female patient between 2 and 15 years old who had a stem cell transplant for Fanconi anemia, so the T cells may come from the graft donor. This chain uses TRBV5-1 with TRBJ2-5, with 9 bases lining up with TRBD1. For the CDR3, the DNA is TGCGCCAGCAGCTTGAAACGGACAGGGGTGGGAGAGACCCAGTACTTC. Its protein is CASSLKRTGVGETQYF.